This TCR beta chain was captured in a study of vaccination effects on CD4 cells after COVID-19. This clone was observed once. Its antigen is still unknown. The germline V gene has CDR1 ENHRY and CDR2 SYGVKD. This CDR3 spans 16 amino acids. The ends lost 6 bases at V and 4 bases at J; junction bases unmatched: 11. With the ViraFEST assay, the study expanded antigen-specific CD4+ T cells using viral peptide pools, then sequenced them. Subsequent to a culture period of around 10 days, CD4+ T cells were isolated. Nucleocapsid antibodies stayed negative before and after vaccination, showing no earlier SARS-CoV-2 infection. Some 2 million PBMC were seeded per well and grown in the presence of about 9 IU/ml IL-2 and 10 ug/ml peptides. Study findings and constraints: Marked clonal contraction of infection- and vaccine-induced clones was seen late after vaccination.

Sequencing used immunoSEQ multiplex PCR; TCRdb keeps in-frame clones, though not all of them. The table shows 40,000 to 50,000 clones, with around 77% occurring only once. The sequencing used CD4+ T cells from PBMCs cultured with HCoV-NL63 spike peptides, collected before COVID-19 vaccination. The chain combines TRBV10-3 with TRBJ2-3, with 9 positions matching TRBD2. This TCR derives from a human donor who received a COVID-19 vaccine. CDR3 nucleotides: TGTGCCATCAGCCCCGGTGGTAGCGGGGGTTCAGATACGCAGTATTTT. Residues: CAISPGGSGGSDTQYF.